The 23 T cell receptor beta chains below come from one sample, sequenced in a study of T cell clonality in common variable immunodeficiency. TCRdb's table, derived via immunoSEQ multiplex PCR, lists solely in-frame clones and lacks some. This sample comprises some 42,000 clones, none seen once only. Sequences were obtained from peripheral blood mononuclear cells. The receptors were sampled from a person aged 18 to 75 in good health.

This clone appeared many times. The CDR3 end lies 3 residues beyond the end of the read and is filled in from the germline J gene. The chain employs TRBV7-9 and TRBJ2-6; no clear D gene. This CDR3 region has 15 residues. The germline V gene encodes CDR1 SEHNR and CDR2 FQNEAQ (reference sequence). Between the trimmed V and J ends, which lost 1 base and 0 bases, there was a span of 4 bases. CDR3 DNA (partial): TGTGCCAGCAGCTTAGTCAGCTCTGGGGCCAACGTC. Its translation is CASSLVSSGANV. The entire CDR3 sequence reads CASSLVSSGANVLTF.

There are many counts of this clone. The read ends 3 residues shy of where the CDR3 ends; the end is completed using the germline J gene. The chain employs TRBV11-2 and TRBJ1-3; D unresolved. The V and J ends lost 5 bases and 1 base respectively, with 9 bases between them. The CDR3 is 14 residues long. In germline, CDR1 is SGHAT, CDR2 FQNNGV. CDR3 DNA, as far as it was read: TGTGCCAGCAGCGGAGCGAGGTCTGGAAACACC. The encoded protein is CASSGARSGNT. The complete CDR3 protein is CASSGARSGNTIYF.

This clone was recorded at least ten times. The CDR3 spells CASSISSGSVDNEQFF. Incomplete CDR3 DNA: TGTGCCAGTAGTATATCTAGCGGGAGTGTAGACAATGAG. The chain recombines TRBV19 with TRBJ2-1; 10 positions agree with TRBD2. Read coverage stops 3 residues before the CDR3 terminus; the germline J gene supplies the remainder. Germline loops: CDR1 LNHDA, CDR2 SQIVND (reference sequence). J gave up 5 bases and V 2 bases, and 6 bases lay outside the gene matches. This CDR3 is built from 16 residues.

This clone was detected only a few times. One junction end does not reproduce the germline sequence, and a read error may be involved. Incomplete CDR3 DNA: TGTGCCGGCAGGAGGGGGACAGCGAACACCGGGGAG. This codes for CAGRRGTANTGE. In full, the CDR3 reads CAGRRGTANTGELFF. The rearrangement links TRBV2 to TRBJ2-2, with a tentative D call TRBD1 (7 bases). Read coverage stops 3 residues before the CDR3 terminus; the germline J gene supplies the remainder. The CDR3 length is 15 residues. The germline gives CDR1 SNHLY, CDR2 FYNNEI.

This clone was observed many times. The sequence runs out 3 residues before the end of the CDR3; the remainder is reconstructed from the germline J gene. The gene calls are TRBV18 and TRBJ2-1; D is possibly TRBD2 (6 bases). The ends were cut back, 3 bases at V and 8 bases at J, with 20 bases in the middle. This CDR3 is built from 16 residues. Looked up from germline, CDR1 is KGHSH and CDR2 is LQKENI. CDR3: CASSPTNQEGRDEQFF. The sequenced CDR3 bases are TGTGCCAGCTCACCGACTAACCAGGAGGGCAGAGATGAG. The whole variable domain, remainder taken from reference TRBV18 and TRBJ2-1, is NAGVMQNPRHLVRRRGQEARLRCSPMKGHSHVYWYRQLPEEGLKFMVYLQKENIIDESGMPKERFSAEFPKEGPSILRIQQVVRGDSAAYFCASSPTNQEGRDEQFFGPGTRLTVL.

Concerning this clone itself: The read ends 3 residues before the CDR3 terminus; that terminus is restored from the germline J gene. V gene TRBV7-2 combines with J gene TRBJ1-2; no firm D call. This CDR3 is built from 15 residues. Germline V gives CDR1 SGHTA, CDR2 FQGNSA. Partial CDR3 DNA: TGTGCCAGCAGCTACCTCTTATTATCTTCCTACGAC. It translates to CASSYLLLSSYD. The complete CDR3 sequence is CASSYLLLSSYDYTF.

This clone was seen ten or more times. Read coverage stops 3 residues before the CDR3 terminus; the germline J gene supplies the remainder. This rearrangement joins TRBV7-2 to TRBJ2-5; the D is unclear. CDR1 and CDR2 (germline): SGHTA, FQGNSA. Trimming shortened V by 4 bases and J by 5 bases, and 8 bases separated the two germline ends. This CDR3 contains 12 residues. The CDR3: CASSYRRETQYF. CDR3 DNA, as far as it was read: TGTGCCAGCAGCTACCGTCGGGAGACC.

The sample holds many counts of this clone. With the read ending 3 residues before the CDR3 end, the germline J gene is used to fill in that end. The V call is TRBV5-1, the J call TRBJ2-5; 11 bases fit TRBD2. The germline V gene encodes CDR1 SGHRS and CDR2 YFSETQ. CDR3 length: 14 amino acids. The junction had 3 bases not matched to a gene; V was cut back by 4 bases and J by 4 bases. The CDR3 loop is CASSLGTSGETQYF. CDR3 DNA (partial): TGCGCCAGCAGCCTCGGGACTAGCGGAGAGACC.

Remarks on this clone: The missing CDR3 end, 3 residues past where the read stops, is filled in from the germline J gene. The chain carries TRBV7-9 and TRBJ2-7; D is perhaps TRBD2 (6 bases). Per the germline V gene, CDR1 is SEHNR and CDR2 is FQNEAQ (reference sequence). The V end was cut by 5 bases, the J end by 6 bases, with 11 bases between. The CDR3 sequence is 12 residues long. The covered CDR3 bases are TGTGCCAGCAGCCCCTATAGCGGCGAG. Its protein is CASSPYSGE. Given in full, the CDR3 is CASSPYSGEQYF.

This clone appeared many times. Read coverage stops 3 residues before the CDR3 terminus; the germline J gene supplies the remainder. The chain is built from TRBV29-1 and TRBJ2-2, with TRBD1 as a possible D gene (5 bases). The CDR3 runs 13 residues. Germline values: CDR1 SQVTM, CDR2 ANQGSEA. Incomplete CDR3 DNA: TGCAGCGTGGGTTGGGGCACTAATGAAAAG. Translating it yields CSVGWGTNEK. The whole CDR3 sequence reads CSVGWGTNEKLFF.

The sample holds a few counts of this clone. The read ends 3 residues early relative to the CDR3; the germline J gene fills the gap. The rearrangement joins TRBV19 to TRBJ1-2; D unresolved. The germline V gene has CDR1 LNHDA and CDR2 SQIVND (reference sequence). The CDR3 runs 17 residues. CDR3 in amino acids: CASMGLSAGGPRNDYTF. The sequenced part of the CDR3 DNA is TGTGCCAGTATGGGGTTGTCAGCGGGAGGGCCTCGGAATGAC.

This clone was seen ten or more times. Read sequence stops 3 residues before the CDR3 end, and the germline J gene provides the missing end. The J gene is TRBJ2-5, the V gene TRBV20-1; no definite D call. This CDR3 is built from 12 residues. Trimming took 6 bases from V and 4 from J, leaving 12 bases between them. Germline-derived CDR1 and CDR2 are DFQATT and SNEGSKA (reference sequence). CDR3 sequence: CSAKPVRETQYF. The covered CDR3 bases are TGCAGTGCCAAGCCGGTACGAGAGACC.

This clone was seen ten or more times. The CDR3 is cut off 3 residues early in the read; its end comes from the germline J gene. The V gene is TRBV28, the J gene TRBJ1-6; D is ambiguous. V was cut by 6 bases and J by 0 bases, with 9 bases left in between. This CDR3 spans 15 amino acids. Germline assignment: CDR1 MDHEN and CDR2 SYDVKM. The CDR3 loop reads CASRLQSSYNSPLHF. Incomplete CDR3 DNA: TGTGCCAGCAGGCTACAGAGCTCCTATAATTCACCC.

Ten or more counts support this clone. The read is 3 residues too short to cover the CDR3 end, so that end is filled in from the germline J gene. This sequence joins TRBV28 and TRBJ2-5, with 8 bases identical to TRBD2. Trimming removed 4 bases from V and 5 bases from J; junction bases left unmatched: 9. Per germline, CDR1 MDHEN and CDR2 SYDVKM. CDR3 length: 15 amino acids. CDR3 loop: CASSWPLAGLETQYF. Incomplete CDR3 DNA: TGTGCCAGCAGTTGGCCTCTAGCGGGCCTGGAGACC. Filled out from reference TRBV28 and TRBJ2-5, the complete variable domain reads DVKVTQSSRYLVKRTGEKVFLECVQDMDHENMFWYRQDPGLGLRLIYFSYDVKMKEKGDIPEGYSVSREKKERFSLILESASTNQTSMYLCASSWPLAGLETQYFGPGTRLLVL.

This clone was recorded many times. The read ends 3 residues early relative to the CDR3; the germline J gene fills the gap. The chain carries TRBV6-1 and TRBJ1-6; D unresolved. The CDR3 is made up of 15 amino acids. Germline CDR1 is MNHNS and CDR2 is SASEGT. Trimming removed 2 bases from V and 6 bases from J, with 11 bases in between. The sequenced CDR3 bases are TGTGCCAGCAGTGAACCTGGGTCGGGTAATTCACCC. Its protein is CASSEPGSGNSP. The CDR3 reads in full as CASSEPGSGNSPLHF.

This clone was detected only a few times. The CDR3 end lies 3 residues beyond the end of the read and is filled in from the germline J gene. The genes are TRBV19 and TRBJ1-4, with D unresolved. The germline gives CDR1 LNHDA, CDR2 SQIVND (reference sequence). This CDR3 contains 18 residues. CDR3 region: CASSQTWTGSSYNSPLFF. The part of the CDR3 DNA that was read is TGTGCCAGTAGTCAGACTTGGACTGGGAGCTCCTATAATTCACCA.

There are many counts of this clone. The read terminates 3 residues before the CDR3 end, so the remaining end is supplied by the germline J gene. V and J are TRBV7-6 and TRBJ2-3; 7 nucleotides line up with TRBD2. Germline loops: CDR1 SGHVS, CDR2 FNYEAQ. CDR3 length equals 16 residues. V was clipped by 7 bases and J by 1 base; unmatched bases: 11. CDR3 DNA (partial): TGTGCCAGCACACTGACGGGGGGAGATGGCACAGATACG. Its translation: CASTLTGGDGTDT. The whole CDR3 sequence reads CASTLTGGDGTDTQYF. Drawing the rest from reference TRBV7-6 and TRBJ2-3, the complete variable domain is GAGVSQSPRYKVTKRGQDVALRCDPISGHVSLYWYRQALGQGPEFLTYFNYEAQQDKSGLPNDRFSAERPEGSISTLTIQRTEQRDSAMYRCASTLTGGDGTDTQYFGPGTRLTVL.

The sample holds many counts of this clone. Coverage ceases 3 residues before the CDR3 finishes, and the germline J gene fills in the end. The chain recombines TRBV20-1 with TRBJ1-1; D not certain. CDR3 length: 15 residues. CDR1 DFQATT and CDR2 SNEGSKA come from the germline V gene (reference sequence). The V end was cut by 3 bases, the J end by 3 bases, with 17 bases between. The sequenced CDR3 bases are TGCAGTGCTAGGATACAGCGGGGTATTTACACTGAA. Its translation: CSARIQRGIYTE. The full-length CDR3 reads as CSARIQRGIYTEAFF.

This clone was observed at least ten times. The read gets to within 3 residues of the CDR3 end, and the germline J gene fills in the rest. The chain combines TRBV7-3 with TRBJ2-3, with D unresolved. The V gene's germline CDR1 is SGHTA and CDR2 FQGTGA. Trimming took off 5 bases at V and 5 bases at J, with 11 bases between the two ends. The CDR3 runs 13 residues. CDR3 DNA, as far as it was read: TGTGCCAGCAGCCTCAACCCAGTAGATACG. Its protein product is CASSLNPVDT. The entire CDR3 protein is CASSLNPVDTQYF.

This clone turned up a few times. Read coverage stops 3 residues before the CDR3 terminus; the germline J gene supplies the remainder. The chain couples TRBV19 to TRBJ1-3; D is unclear. The germline gives CDR1 LNHDA, CDR2 SQIVND (reference sequence). V was shortened by 3 bases and J by 4 bases, with 4 bases between the two germline ends. The CDR3 has 12 residues. CDR3: CASSILGNTIYF. The part of the CDR3 DNA that was read is TGTGCCAGTAGTATCCTCGGAAACACC.

This clone was counted ten times or more. Read sequence stops 3 residues before the CDR3 end, and the germline J gene provides the missing end. This chain links TRBV7-3 with TRBJ1-5, with 7 bases matching TRBD1. CDR3 length equals 17 residues. Germline CDR1 is SGHTA and CDR2 is FQGTGA. The V and J ends lost 3 bases and 0 bases, in that order; junction bases with no gene match: 8. The sequenced part of the CDR3 DNA is TGTGCCAGCAGCTTCTACGGACAGGACTATAGCAATCAGCCC. This sequence encodes CASSFYGQDYSNQP. The CDR3 as a whole reads CASSFYGQDYSNQPQHF.

This clone was observed at least ten times. The CDR3 end falls 3 residues outside the read, so it is completed with the germline J gene. The rearrangement uses TRBV7-3 and TRBJ2-2; 11 bases are shared with TRBD2. The CDR3 loop spans 18 amino acids. The germline V gene has CDR1 SGHTA and CDR2 FQGTGA. V lost 5 bases to trimming and J lost 5 bases; unmatched junction nucleotides: 13. The chain's CDR3 is CASSPTSLAGGRTGELFF. Incomplete CDR3 DNA: TGTGCCAGCAGCCCCACCAGTCTAGCGGGAGGAAGGACCGGGGAG.

In this sample, this clone turned up many times. The read terminates 3 residues before the CDR3 end, so the remaining end is supplied by the germline J gene. The chain has TRBV6-2 or TRBV6-3 and TRBJ2-1; TRBD2 matches 11 bases. There are 16 residues in the CDR3. Losses at the gene ends were 8 bases for V and 3 bases for J; bases not matched to a gene: 9. In germline, CDR1 is MNHEY, CDR2 SVGEGT. CDR3 bases read: TGTGCCAGCGGAAGGGGACTAGCGGACTACTACAATGAG. Translated: CASGRGLADYYNE. The complete CDR3 sequence is CASGRGLADYYNEQFF.